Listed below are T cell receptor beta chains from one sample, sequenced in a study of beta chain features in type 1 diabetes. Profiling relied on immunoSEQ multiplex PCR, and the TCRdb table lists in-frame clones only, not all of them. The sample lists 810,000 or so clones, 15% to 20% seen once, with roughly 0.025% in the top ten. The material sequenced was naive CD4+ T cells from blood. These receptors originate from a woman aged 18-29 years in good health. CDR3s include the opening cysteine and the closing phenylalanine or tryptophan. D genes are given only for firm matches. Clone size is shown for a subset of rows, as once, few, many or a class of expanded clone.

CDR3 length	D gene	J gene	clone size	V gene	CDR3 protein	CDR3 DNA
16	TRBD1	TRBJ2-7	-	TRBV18	CASSPHGGQGSYEQYF	TGTGCCAGCTCACCACACGGGGGACAGGGCTCCTACGAGCAGTACTTC
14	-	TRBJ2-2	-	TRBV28	CASSGLINTGELFF	TGTGCCAGCTCGGGACTTATAAACACCGGGGAGCTGTTTTTT
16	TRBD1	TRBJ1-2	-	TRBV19	CASRPWTGGTDYGYTF	TGTGCCAGTAGGCCCTGGACAGGGGGTACGGACTATGGCTACACCTTC
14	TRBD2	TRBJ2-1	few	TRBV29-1	CSVAGGRGYNEQFF	TGCAGCGTTGCGGGCGGGAGGGGCTACAATGAGCAGTTCTTC
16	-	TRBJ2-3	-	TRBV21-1	CASSKTPGSSTDTQYF	TGTGCCAGCAGCAAAACCCCAGGGTCGAGCACAGATACGCAGTATTTT
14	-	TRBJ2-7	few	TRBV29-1	CSVLGRGDSYEQYF	TGCAGCGTCTTAGGCAGGGGAGACTCCTACGAGCAGTACTTC
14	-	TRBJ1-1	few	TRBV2	CASRILWGHSEAFF	TGTGCCAGCAGGATTTTGTGGGGGCACTCTGAAGCTTTCTTT
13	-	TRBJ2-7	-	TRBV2	CASSPDPIYEQYF	TGTGCCAGCAGTCCTGACCCTATCTACGAGCAGTACTTC
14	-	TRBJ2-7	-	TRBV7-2	CASSGGTLAYEQYF	TGTGCCAGCAGCGGGGGGACTCTTGCCTACGAGCAGTACTTC
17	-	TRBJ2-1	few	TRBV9	CASSVIGGPISYNEQFF	TGTGCCAGCAGCGTTATAGGGGGGCCAATCTCCTACAATGAGCAGTTCTTC
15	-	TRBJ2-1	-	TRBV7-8	CASSLLASSYNEQFF	TGTGCCAGCAGCTTATTAGCGAGTTCCTACAATGAGCAGTTCTTC
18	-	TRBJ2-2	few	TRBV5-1	CASSSTWLGFANTGELFF	TGCGCCAGCAGCTCGACCTGGCTTGGGTTCGCGAACACCGGGGAGCTGTTTTTT
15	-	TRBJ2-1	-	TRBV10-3	CAISEQLADHNEQFF	TGTGCCATCAGTGAACAACTGGCGGACCACAATGAGCAGTTCTTC
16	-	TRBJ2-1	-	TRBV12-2	CASRLVLSGRLGEQFF	TGTGCAAGTCGCTTAGTTTTAAGCGGGAGGCTTGGTGAGCAGTTCTTC
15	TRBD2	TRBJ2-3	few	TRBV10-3	CATLPTSGRTDTQYF	TGTGCCACCTTACCGACTAGCGGGAGAACAGATACGCAGTATTTT